This TCR beta chain derives from a study of OX40 agonist ivuxolimab in advanced cancers. Study-level points and caveats: Dosing at 0.1 to 3.0 mg/kg was accompanied by clonal expansion of CD4+ and CD8+ blood T cells by week 6. Which antigen the expanded peripheral T cells recognized is unknown.

This CDR3 contains 14 residues. CDR1 is MNHEY and CDR2 is SVGAGI in the germline V gene. V lost 0 bases and J 1 base, leaving 6 bases between the germline ends. Here immunoSEQ multiplex PCR was the method, and the copy in TCRdb shows in-frame clones only, minus some. The table records around 40,000 clones, 65% to 85% of them present only once. A remark on this clone: The target antigen is unknown.

This TCR came from an adult with an advanced solid tumor such as melanoma, head and neck, liver or kidney cancer. V and J are TRBV6-5 and TRBJ1-2, with unresolved D. Source: CD4+ or CD8+ T cells sorted from blood, taken in a trial of the OX40 agonist ivuxolimab. CDR3 protein: CASSYSWGNYGYTF. The DNA of the CDR3 is TGTGCCAGCAGTTACTCTTGGGGTAACTATGGCTACACCTTC.